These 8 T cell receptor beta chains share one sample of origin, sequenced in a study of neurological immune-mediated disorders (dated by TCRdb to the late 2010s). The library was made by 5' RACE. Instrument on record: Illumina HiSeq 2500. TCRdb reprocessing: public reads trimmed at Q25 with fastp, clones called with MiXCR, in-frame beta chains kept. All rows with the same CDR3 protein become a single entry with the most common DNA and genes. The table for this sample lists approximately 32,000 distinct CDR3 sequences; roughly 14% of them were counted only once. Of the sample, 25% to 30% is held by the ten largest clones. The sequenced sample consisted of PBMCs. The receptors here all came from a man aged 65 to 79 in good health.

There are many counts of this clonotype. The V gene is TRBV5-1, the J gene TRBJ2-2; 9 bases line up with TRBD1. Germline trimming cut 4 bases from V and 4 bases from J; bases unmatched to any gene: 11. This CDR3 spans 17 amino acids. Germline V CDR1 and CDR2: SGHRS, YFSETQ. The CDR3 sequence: CASSLVPGTGITGELFF. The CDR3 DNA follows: TGCGCCAGCAGCCTCGTCCCCGGGACAGGGATCACCGGGGAGCTGTTTTTT.

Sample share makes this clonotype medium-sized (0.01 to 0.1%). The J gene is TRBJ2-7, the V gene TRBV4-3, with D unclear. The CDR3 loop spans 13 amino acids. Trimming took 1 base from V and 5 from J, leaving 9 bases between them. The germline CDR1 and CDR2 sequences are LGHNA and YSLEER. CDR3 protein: CASSQARFDEQYF. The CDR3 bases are TGCGCCAGCAGCCAAGCGAGGTTCGACGAGCAGTACTTC.

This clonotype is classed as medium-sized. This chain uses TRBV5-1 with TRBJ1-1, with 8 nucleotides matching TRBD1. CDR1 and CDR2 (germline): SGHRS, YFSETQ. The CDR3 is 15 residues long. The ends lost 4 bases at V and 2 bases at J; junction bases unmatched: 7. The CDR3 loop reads CASSQTGVLNTEAFF. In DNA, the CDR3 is TGCGCCAGCAGCCAGACAGGGGTTCTCAACACTGAAGCTTTCTTT.

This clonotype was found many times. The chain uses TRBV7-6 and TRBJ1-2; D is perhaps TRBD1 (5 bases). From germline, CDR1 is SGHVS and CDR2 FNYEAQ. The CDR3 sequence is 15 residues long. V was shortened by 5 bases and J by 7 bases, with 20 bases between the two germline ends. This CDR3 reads CASSPGTASLVGYTF. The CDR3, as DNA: TGTGCCAGCAGCCCCGGGACGGCCTCCTTGGTTGGCTACACCTTC.

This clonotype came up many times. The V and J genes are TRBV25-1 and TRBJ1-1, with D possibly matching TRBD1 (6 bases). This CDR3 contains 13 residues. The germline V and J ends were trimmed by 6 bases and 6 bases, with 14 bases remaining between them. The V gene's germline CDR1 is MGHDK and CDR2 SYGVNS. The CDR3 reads CASRDSLRAEAFF. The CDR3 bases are TGTGCCAGCAGGGACAGTCTTCGGGCTGAAGCTTTCTTT.

CDR3 sequence reads: CASSPFNEQFF. The CDR3 DNA follows: TGTGCCAGCAGCCCGTTCAATGAGCAGTTCTTC. This chain connects TRBV6-6 to TRBJ2-1; D call uncertain. Trimming pared 6 bases from V and 6 bases from J, leaving 6 bases between. The CDR3 runs to 11 residues. Germline CDR1 MNHNY, CDR2 SVGAGI (reference sequence).

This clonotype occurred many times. The CDR3 region is CASSQHSGGNTGELFF. The CDR3 bases are TGCGCCAGCAGCCAACATAGCGGGGGGAACACCGGGGAGCTGTTTTTT. The chain combines TRBV4-3 with TRBJ2-2, with TRBD2 identical over 9 bases. CDR1 and CDR2 from the germline V gene are LGHNA and YSLEER. This CDR3 is 16 amino acids long. Germline trimming cut 2 bases from V and 1 base from J; bases unmatched to any gene: 2.

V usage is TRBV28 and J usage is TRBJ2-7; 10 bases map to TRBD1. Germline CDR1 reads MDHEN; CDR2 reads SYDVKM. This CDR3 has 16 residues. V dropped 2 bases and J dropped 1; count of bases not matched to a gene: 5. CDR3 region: CASSLNRDRGSYEQYF. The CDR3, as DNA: TGTGCCAGCAGTTTAAACCGGGACAGGGGTTCCTACGAGCAGTACTTC.